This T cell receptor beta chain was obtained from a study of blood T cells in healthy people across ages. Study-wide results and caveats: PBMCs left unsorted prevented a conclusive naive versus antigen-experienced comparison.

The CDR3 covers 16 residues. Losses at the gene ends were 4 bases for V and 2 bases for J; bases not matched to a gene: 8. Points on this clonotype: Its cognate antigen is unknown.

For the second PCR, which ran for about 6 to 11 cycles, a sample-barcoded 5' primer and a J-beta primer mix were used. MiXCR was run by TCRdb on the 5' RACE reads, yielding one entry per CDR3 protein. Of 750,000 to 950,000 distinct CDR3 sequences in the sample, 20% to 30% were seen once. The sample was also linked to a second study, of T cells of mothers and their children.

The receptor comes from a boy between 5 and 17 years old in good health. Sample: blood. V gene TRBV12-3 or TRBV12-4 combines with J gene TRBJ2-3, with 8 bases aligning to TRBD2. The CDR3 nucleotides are TGTGCCAGCAGTTCCCCCTTCGGGGGGGACACAGATACGCAGTATTTT. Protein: CASSSPFGGDTDTQYF.